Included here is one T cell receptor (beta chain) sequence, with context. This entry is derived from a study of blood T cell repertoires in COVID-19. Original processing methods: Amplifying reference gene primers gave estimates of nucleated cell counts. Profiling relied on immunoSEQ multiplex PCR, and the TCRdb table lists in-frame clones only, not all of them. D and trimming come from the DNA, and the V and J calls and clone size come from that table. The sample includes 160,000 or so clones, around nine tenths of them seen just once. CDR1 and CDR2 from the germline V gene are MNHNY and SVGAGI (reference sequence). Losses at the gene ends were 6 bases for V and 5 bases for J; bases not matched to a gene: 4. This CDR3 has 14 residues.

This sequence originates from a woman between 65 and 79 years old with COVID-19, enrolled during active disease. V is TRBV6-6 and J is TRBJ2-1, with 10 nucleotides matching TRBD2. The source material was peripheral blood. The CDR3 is CASRVAGGNNEQFF. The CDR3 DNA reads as TGTGCCAGCAGGGTAGCGGGGGGAAACAATGAGCAGTTCTTC.